Reported below is one T cell receptor (beta chain). One junction end disagrees with the germline gene, perhaps due to a read error. Other DNA sequences from this sample encode an identical CDR3 as well. The germline CDR1 and CDR2 sequences are SGHRS and YFSETQ. The CDR3 runs to 15 residues. This specimen belongs to a study of cytomegalovirus exposure and HLA in healthy donors. A multiplex PCR was run with 60 Vbeta primers and 13 Jbeta primers. TCRdb keeps only in-frame clones here, not all; method: immunoSEQ multiplex PCR. The sample includes about 150,000 clones, roughly 76% of them seen just once. The V gene is TRBV5-1, the J gene TRBJ2-7; 8 bases line up with TRBD1. The sequenced material came from PBMCs. The TCR was taken from a male donor in good health and CMV-seronegative. CDR3 bases: TGCGCCAGCAGTTTGGGAGGACAGGGCGCCTACGAGCAGTACTTC. It specifies CASSLGGQGAYEQYF.